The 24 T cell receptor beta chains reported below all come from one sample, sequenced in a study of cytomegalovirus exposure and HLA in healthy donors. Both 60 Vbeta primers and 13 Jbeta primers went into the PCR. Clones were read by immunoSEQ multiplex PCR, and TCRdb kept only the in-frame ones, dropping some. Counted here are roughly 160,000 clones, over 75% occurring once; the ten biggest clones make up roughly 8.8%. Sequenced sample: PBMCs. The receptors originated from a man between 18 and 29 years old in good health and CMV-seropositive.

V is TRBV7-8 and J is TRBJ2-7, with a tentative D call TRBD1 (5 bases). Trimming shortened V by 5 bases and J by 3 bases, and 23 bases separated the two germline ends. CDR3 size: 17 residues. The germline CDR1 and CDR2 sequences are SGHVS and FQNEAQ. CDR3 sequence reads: CASSGQTFPKGNYEQYF. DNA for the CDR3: TGTGCCAGCAGCGGCCAGACCTTCCCCAAGGGGAACTACGAGCAGTACTTC. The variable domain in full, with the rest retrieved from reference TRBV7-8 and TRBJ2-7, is GAGVSQSPRYKVAKRGQDVALRCDPISGHVSLFWYQQALGQGPEFLTYFQNEAQLDKSGLPSDRFFAERPEGSVSTLKIQRTQQEDSAVYLCASSGQTFPKGNYEQYFGPGTRLTVT.

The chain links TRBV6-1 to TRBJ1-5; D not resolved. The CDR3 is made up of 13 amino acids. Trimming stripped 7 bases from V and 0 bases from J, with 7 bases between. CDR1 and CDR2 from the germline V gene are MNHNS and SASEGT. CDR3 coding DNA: TGTGCCAGCATCGGGAATAGCAATCAGCCCCAGCATTTT. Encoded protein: CASIGNSNQPQHF.

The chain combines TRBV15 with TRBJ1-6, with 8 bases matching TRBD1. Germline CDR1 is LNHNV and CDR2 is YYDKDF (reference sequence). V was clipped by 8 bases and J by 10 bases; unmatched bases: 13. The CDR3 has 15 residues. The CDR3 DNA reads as TGTGCCACCTCACCCGGGACAGGTCTGGGCTCACCCCTCCACTTT. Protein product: CATSPGTGLGSPLHF.

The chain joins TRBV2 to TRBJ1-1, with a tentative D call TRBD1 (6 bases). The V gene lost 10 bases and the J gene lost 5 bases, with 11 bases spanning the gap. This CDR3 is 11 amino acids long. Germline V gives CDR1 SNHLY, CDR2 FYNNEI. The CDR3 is CATSRGTEAFF. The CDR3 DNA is TGTGCCACCTCAAGGGGGACTGAAGCTTTCTTT.

DNA for the CDR3: TGCGCCAGCAGCACCGGGACTTTCGACTCCTACGAGCAGTACTTC. This gives the protein CASSTGTFDSYEQYF. This sequence joins TRBV5-1 and TRBJ2-7; D possibly corresponds to TRBD2 (6 bases). The CDR3 spans 15 residues. V lost 4 bases and J lost 0, with 14 bases in between. Germline V CDR1 and CDR2: SGHRS, YFSETQ. The full variable domain, its missing parts supplied by reference TRBV5-1 and TRBJ2-7, is KAGVTQTPRYLIKTRGQQVTLSCSPISGHRSVSWYQQTPGQGLQFLFEYFSETQRNKGNFPGRFSGRQFSNSRSEMNVSTLELGDSALYLCASSTGTFDSYEQYFGPGTRLTVT.

The CDR3 spells CASSLVEWEQYF. CDR3 in DNA: TGTGCCAGCAGCTTAGTTGAGTGGGAGCAGTACTTC. This chain connects TRBV7-9 to TRBJ2-7; D uncertain. Per the germline V gene, CDR1 is SEHNR and CDR2 is FQNEAQ (reference sequence). The V end lost 1 base, the J end lost 7 bases, and 8 bases lay between the germline ends. The CDR3 contains 12 residues.

The CDR3 loop is CASSLLRGTGELFF. In nucleotides, the CDR3 is TGTGCCAGCAGCCTGTTGAGAGGCACCGGGGAGCTGTTTTTT. The chain recombines TRBV11-2 with TRBJ2-2; D is uncertain. V lost 5 bases, J lost 4 bases, and 11 bases lay in between. Per the germline V gene, CDR1 is SGHAT and CDR2 is FQNNGV. CDR3 length: 14 amino acids.

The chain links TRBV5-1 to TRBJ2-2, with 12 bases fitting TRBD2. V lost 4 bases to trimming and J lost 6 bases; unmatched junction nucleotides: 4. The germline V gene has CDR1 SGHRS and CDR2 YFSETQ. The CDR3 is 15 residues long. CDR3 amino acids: CASSAWTSGAGELFF. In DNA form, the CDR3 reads TGCGCCAGCAGCGCCTGGACTAGCGGGGCCGGGGAGCTGTTTTTT.

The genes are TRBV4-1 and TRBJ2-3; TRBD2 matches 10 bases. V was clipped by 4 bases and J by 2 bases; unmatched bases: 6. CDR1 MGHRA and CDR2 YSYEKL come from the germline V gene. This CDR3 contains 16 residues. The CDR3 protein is CASSLRSGGPTDTQYF. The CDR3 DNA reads TGCGCCAGCAGCCTCCGTAGCGGGGGGCCCACAGATACGCAGTATTTT.

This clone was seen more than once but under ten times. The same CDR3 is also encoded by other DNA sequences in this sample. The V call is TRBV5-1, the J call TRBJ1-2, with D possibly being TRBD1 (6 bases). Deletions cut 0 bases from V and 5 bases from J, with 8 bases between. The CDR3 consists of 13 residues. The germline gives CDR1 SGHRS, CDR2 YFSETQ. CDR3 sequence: CASSLDRDYGYTF. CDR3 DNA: TGCGCCAGCAGCTTGGACAGGGATTATGGCTACACCTTC.

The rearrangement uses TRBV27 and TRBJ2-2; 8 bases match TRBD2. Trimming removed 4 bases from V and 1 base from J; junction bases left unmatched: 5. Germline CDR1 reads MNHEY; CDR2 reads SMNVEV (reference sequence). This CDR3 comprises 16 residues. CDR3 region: CASSSGGPGNTGELFF. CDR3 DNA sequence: TGTGCCAGCAGTTCGGGGGGGCCGGGGAACACCGGGGAGCTGTTTTTT.

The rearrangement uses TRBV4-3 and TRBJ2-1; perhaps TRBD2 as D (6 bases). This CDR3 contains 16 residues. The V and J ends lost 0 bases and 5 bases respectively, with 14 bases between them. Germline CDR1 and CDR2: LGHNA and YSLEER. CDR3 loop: CASSQEPGRRDNEQFF. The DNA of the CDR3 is TGCGCCAGCAGCCAAGAGCCGGGACGGAGGGACAATGAGCAGTTCTTC.

The CDR3 is CASSEDRGLYGYTF. CDR3 nucleotides: TGTGCCAGCAGTGAGGACAGGGGTCTGTATGGCTACACCTTC. V usage is TRBV2 and J usage is TRBJ1-2; 9 bases agree with TRBD1. The CDR3 consists of 14 residues. The germline CDR1 and CDR2 sequences are SNHLY and FYNNEI. V dropped 3 bases and J dropped 5; count of bases not matched to a gene: 4.

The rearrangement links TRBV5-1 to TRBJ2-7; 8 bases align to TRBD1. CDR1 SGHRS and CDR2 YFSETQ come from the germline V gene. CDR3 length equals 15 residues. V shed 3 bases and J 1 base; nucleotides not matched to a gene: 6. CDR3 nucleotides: TGCGCCAGCAGCTCCGGACAGGGTAGGTCCTACGAGCAGTACTTC. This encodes CASSSGQGRSYEQYF.

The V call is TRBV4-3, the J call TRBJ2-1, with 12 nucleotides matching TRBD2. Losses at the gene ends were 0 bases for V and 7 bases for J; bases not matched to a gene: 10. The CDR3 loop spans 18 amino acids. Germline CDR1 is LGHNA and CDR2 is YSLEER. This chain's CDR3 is CASSQDRASGGAWNEQFF. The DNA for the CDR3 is TGCGCCAGCAGCCAAGATCGGGCTAGCGGGGGGGCTTGGAATGAGCAGTTCTTC.

The CDR3 region is CASSLALSGGLADTQYF. For the CDR3, the DNA is TGCGCCAGCAGCTTGGCTCTTAGCGGGGGGTTGGCAGATACGCAGTATTTT. The chain recombines TRBV5-1 with TRBJ2-3, with 10 bases that match TRBD2. Germline assignment: CDR1 SGHRS and CDR2 YFSETQ. The CDR3 has 17 residues. The V gene end was trimmed by 0 bases and the J gene end by 4 bases; junction bases not matched to a gene: 8.

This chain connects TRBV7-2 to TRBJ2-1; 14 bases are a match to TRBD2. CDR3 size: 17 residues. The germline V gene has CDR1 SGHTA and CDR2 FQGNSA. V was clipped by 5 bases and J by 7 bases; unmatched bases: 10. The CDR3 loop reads CASSPWTSGGPRNEQFF. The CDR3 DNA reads TGTGCCAGCAGCCCCTGGACTAGCGGGGGGCCCCGTAATGAGCAGTTCTTC. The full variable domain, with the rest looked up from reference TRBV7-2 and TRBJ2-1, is GAGVSQSPSNKVTEKGKDVELRCDPISGHTALYWYRQSLGQGLEFLIYFQGNSAPDKSGLPSDRFSAERTGGSVSTLTIQRTQQEDSAVYLCASSPWTSGGPRNEQFFGPGTRLTVL.

CDR3 region: CSGSRGEKLFF. Here the CDR3 DNA reads TGCAGTGGGTCCAGGGGTGAAAAACTGTTTTTT. The rearrangement links TRBV20-1 to TRBJ1-4, with D maybe TRBD1 (6 bases). The germline V gene has CDR1 DFQATT and CDR2 SNEGSKA (reference sequence). Trimming cost V 7 bases and J 7 bases, with 10 bases left between them. CDR3 length: 11 amino acids.

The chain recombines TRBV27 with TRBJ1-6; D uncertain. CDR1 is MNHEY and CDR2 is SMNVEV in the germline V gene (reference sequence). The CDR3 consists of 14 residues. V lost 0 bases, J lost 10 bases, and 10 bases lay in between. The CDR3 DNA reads TGTGCCAGCAGTTTATCCGGGTTCGGGTCACCCCTCCACTTT. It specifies CASSLSGFGSPLHF.

CDR3 coding DNA: TGTGCCAGCAGTGAAGGAGTCTACGAGCAGTACTTC. Protein: CASSEGVYEQYF. The chain recombines TRBV6-1 with TRBJ2-7; D gene unclear. Between the trimmed V and J ends, which lost 1 base and 3 bases, there was a span of 4 bases. The CDR3 is 12 residues long. Germline values: CDR1 MNHNS, CDR2 SASEGT.

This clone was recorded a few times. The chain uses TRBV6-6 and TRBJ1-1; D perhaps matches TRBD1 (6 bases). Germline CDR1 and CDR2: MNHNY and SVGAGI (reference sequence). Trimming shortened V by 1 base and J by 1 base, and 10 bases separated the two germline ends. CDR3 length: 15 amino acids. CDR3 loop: CASSYLQGPNTEAFF. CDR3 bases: TGTGCCAGCAGTTACTTGCAGGGGCCGAACACTGAAGCTTTCTTT.

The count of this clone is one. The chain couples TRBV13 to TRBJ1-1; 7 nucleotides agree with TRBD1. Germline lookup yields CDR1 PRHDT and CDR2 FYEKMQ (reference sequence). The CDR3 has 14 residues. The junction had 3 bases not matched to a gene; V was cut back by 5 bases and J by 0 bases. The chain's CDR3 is CASSLGQLNTEAFF. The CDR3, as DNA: TGTGCCAGCAGCCTGGGACAGCTGAACACTGAAGCTTTCTTT.

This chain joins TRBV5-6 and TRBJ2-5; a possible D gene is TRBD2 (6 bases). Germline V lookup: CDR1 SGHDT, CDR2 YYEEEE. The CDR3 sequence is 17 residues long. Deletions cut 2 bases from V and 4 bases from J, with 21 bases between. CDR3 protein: CASSFRSQDYPGETQYF. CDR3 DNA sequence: TGTGCCAGCAGCTTCCGATCCCAGGACTACCCAGGAGAGACCCAGTACTTC.

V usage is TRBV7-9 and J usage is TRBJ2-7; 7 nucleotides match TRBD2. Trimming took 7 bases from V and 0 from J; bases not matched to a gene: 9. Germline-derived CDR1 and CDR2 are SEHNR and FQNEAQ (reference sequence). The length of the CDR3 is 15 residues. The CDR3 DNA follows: TGTGCCAGCACTCTTTCCGGGACTACCTCCTACGAGCAGTACTTC. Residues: CASTLSGTTSYEQYF.